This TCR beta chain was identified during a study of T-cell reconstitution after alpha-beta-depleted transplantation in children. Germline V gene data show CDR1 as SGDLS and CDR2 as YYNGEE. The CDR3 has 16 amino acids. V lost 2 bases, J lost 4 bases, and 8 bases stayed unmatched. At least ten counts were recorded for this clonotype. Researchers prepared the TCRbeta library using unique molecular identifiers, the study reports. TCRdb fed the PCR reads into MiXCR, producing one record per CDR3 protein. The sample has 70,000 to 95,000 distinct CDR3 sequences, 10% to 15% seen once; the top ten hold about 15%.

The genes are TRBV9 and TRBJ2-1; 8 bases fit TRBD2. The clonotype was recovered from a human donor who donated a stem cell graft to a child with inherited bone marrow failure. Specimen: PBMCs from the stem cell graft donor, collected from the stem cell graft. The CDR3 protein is CASSVEAGGLYNEQFF. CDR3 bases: TGTGCCAGCAGCGTGGAGGCGGGGGGCCTTTACAATGAGCAGTTCTTC.